This T cell receptor beta chain is drawn from a study of radiotherapy plus CTLA-4 blockade in lung cancer. Trimming took 6 bases from V and 6 from J, leaving 16 bases between them. CDR1 and CDR2 (germline): SNHLY, FYNNEI. The CDR3 covers 14 residues. The protocol was immunoSEQ multiplex PCR, while the TCRdb copy is restricted to in-frame clones and leaves out a portion. The data show 60,000 to 70,000 clones, approximately 83% seen once. Comments on this clone: Its cognate antigen is unknown.

Findings and caveats of the study: Radiotherapy with ipilimumab was followed by blood expansion of tumor-derived clones.

The chain uses TRBV2 and TRBJ2-3; D is possibly TRBD1 (6 bases). Source: peripheral blood, taken from a patient treated with radiotherapy plus ipilimumab. This sequence was found in a human donor with non-small cell lung cancer who had a partial response to radiotherapy plus ipilimumab. The CDR3 coding sequence is TGTGCCAGCAGCTTACAGGGCTCCGGGGATACGCAGTATTTT. It is translated as CASSLQGSGDTQYF.